This T cell receptor (beta chain) was recorded in a study of T-cell reconstitution after alpha-beta-depleted transplantation in children. This clonotype was observed many times. Its antigen remains unidentified. Using unique molecular identifiers, the investigators prepared the TCRbeta library. TCRdb re-called the PCR reads through MiXCR, storing one row per CDR3 protein. The data hold 25,000 to 30,000 distinct CDR3 sequences, with 5.5% to 7.5% observed a single time. This CDR3 spans 14 amino acids. Trimming stripped 3 bases from V and 2 bases from J, with 11 bases between. From germline, CDR1 is GTSNPN and CDR2 SVGIG (reference sequence). General study findings and limits: The high TCRbeta diversity at day 60 in some patients came from surviving recipient T cells and thymic progenitors. When one year had passed after transplant, most T-cell counts and diversity came from newly produced T cells. There were reportedly several hundred expanded graft clones from which alpha-beta T cells came about two months after transplant.

The source of this sequence is a male patient younger than 18 who had a stem cell transplant for acute myeloid leukemia, so the T cells may come from the graft donor. This specimen was PBMCs, mostly from graft donor cells, taken 180 days after TCRalphabeta/CD19-depleted stem cell transplant. V gene TRBV30 combines with J gene TRBJ1-3, with TRBD1 as a possible D gene (5 bases). DNA of the CDR3: TGTGCCTGGAGCCCCGGGGGGGCTGGAAACACCATATATTTT. As protein: CAWSPGGAGNTIYF.